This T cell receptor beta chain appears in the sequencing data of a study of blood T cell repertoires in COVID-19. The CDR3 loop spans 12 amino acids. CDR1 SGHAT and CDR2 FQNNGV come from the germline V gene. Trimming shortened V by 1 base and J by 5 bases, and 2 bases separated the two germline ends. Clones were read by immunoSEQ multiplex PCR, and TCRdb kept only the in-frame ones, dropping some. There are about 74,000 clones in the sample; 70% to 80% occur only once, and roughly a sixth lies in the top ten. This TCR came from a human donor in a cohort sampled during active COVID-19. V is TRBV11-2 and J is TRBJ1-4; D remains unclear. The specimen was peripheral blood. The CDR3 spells CASSLVNEKLFF. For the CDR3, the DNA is TGTGCCAGCAGCTTAGTAAATGAAAAACTGTTTTTT.